This TCR beta chain originates from a study of control samples from healthy donors and cancer patients. The CDR3 runs to 19 residues. Trimming stripped 2 bases from V and 4 bases from J, with 24 bases between. Germline assignment: CDR1 SEHNR and CDR2 FQNEAQ (reference sequence). The repertoire was sequenced with immunoSEQ multiplex PCR; TCRdb's copy has only in-frame clones and lacks some. The repertoire includes some 120,000 clones, 75% to 95% of them detected once, and almost 2.5% sits in the top ten. Sequenced: blood. This chain uses TRBV7-9 with TRBJ2-1; D could derive from TRBD1 or TRBD2 (9 bases each). The clonotype originates from a man aged 18 to 35 in good health. The CDR3 DNA sequence: TGTGCCAGCAGCTTACTCGGTACAGGGGGCGGGAGGGAGTACAATGAGCAGTTCTTC. Translation gives CASSLLGTGGGREYNEQFF.